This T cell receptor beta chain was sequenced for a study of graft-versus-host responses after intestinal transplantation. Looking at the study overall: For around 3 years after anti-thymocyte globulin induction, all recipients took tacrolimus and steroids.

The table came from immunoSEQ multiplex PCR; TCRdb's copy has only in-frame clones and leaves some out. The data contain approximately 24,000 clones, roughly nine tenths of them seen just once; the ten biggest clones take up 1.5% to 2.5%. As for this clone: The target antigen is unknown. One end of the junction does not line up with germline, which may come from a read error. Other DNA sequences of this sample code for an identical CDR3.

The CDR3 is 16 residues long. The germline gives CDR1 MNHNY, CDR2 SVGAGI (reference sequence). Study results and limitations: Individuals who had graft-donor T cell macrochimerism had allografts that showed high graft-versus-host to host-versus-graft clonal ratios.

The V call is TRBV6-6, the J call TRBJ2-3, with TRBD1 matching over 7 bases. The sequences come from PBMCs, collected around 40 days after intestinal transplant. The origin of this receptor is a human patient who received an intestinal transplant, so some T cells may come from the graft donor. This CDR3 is CASSWTGDMRTDTQYF. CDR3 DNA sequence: TGTGCCAGCAGTTGGACAGGTGATATGCGCACAGATACACAGTATTTT.